The T cell receptor beta chain described here comes from a study of identical twins. Germline V gives CDR1 MNHEY, CDR2 SMNVEV (reference sequence). V lost 5 bases, J lost 10 bases, and 15 bases lay in between. The CDR3 contains 13 residues. Worth noting for this clonotype: Its antigen is not identified. A much more abundant neighbour one base away suggests this may be a read error.

Each cDNA held unique molecular identifiers, and template switching gave it a universal primer site. TCRdb re-analysed the 5' RACE reads in MiXCR, keeping a single row per CDR3 protein. The sample yields 1.5 million to 2 million distinct CDR3 sequences, 25% to 35% seen once. All donors were healthy, and all were Caucasian. Broader study findings: Cord blood's abundant beta clonotypes had fewer insertions, unlike memory repertoires. Weaker excess twin sharing was seen among beta out-of-frame sequences.

Sequencing input: cord blood. The sequence was collected from a newborn girl in good health. This chain links TRBV27 with TRBJ2-1, with D perhaps assigned TRBD1 or TRBD2 (5 bases each). The CDR3 sequence: CASSGTANYEQFF. CDR3 in DNA: TGTGCCAGCAGTGGGACGGCCAACTACGAGCAGTTCTTC.